This T cell receptor (beta chain) was observed in a study of blood T cell repertoires in COVID-19. There are 14 residues in the CDR3. Trimming removed 7 bases from V and 2 bases from J; junction bases left unmatched: 7. Germline CDR1 SNHLY, CDR2 FYNNEI. Profiling relied on immunoSEQ multiplex PCR, and the TCRdb table lists in-frame clones only, not all of them. The table has around 220,000 clones, roughly 80% seen once. Sequences were obtained from peripheral blood. The TCR comes from a human donor in a cohort sampled during active COVID-19. The chain couples TRBV2 to TRBJ1-1, with 7 bases lining up with TRBD1. CDR3 amino acids: CASNLQGPNTEAFF. The CDR3 bases are TGTGCCAGCAATCTACAGGGGCCAAACACTGAAGCTTTCTTT.